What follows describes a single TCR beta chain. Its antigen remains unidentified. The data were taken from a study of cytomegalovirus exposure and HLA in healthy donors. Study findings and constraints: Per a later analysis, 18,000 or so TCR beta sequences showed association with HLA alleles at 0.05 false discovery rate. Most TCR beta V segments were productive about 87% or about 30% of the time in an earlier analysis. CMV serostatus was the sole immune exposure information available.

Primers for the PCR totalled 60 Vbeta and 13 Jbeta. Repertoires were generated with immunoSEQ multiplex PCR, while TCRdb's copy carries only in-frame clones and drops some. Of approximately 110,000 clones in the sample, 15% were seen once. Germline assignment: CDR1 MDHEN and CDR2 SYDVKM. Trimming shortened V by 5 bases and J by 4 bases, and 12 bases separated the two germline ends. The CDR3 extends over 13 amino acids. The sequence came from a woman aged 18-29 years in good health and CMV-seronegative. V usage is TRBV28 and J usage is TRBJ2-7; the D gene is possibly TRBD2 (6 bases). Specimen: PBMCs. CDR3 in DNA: TGTGCCAGCAGTCGGGGGACCGCGTACGAGCAGTACTTC. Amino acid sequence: CASSRGTAYEQYF.